The 18 T cell receptor beta chains below all came from one sample that was sequenced in a study of shared clonotypes between healthy human individuals (dated by TCRdb to 2018 to 2021). Receptors were amplified or captured by the immunoSEQ multiplex PCR assay. TCRdb carries this immuneACCESS record with in-frame sequences only. Its versions omit some clonotypes, under half of them owing to an unresolved V gene in the studies checked, with the rest unexplained. A total of fewer than 700,000 clones appear in this sample, 95% of them only once. Together, the top ten hold approximately 0.12% of the sample. CD8 naive samples were obtained by positive selection for CCR7 among CD45RO-negative cells, yielding a CD45RA+CCR7+ population from which TemRA cells were excluded. The specimen was naive CD8+ T cells sorted from blood. The cell subset or site label for this specimen denotes: CD45RA+CCR7+. The origin of the receptors is a woman aged 30 to 39 in good health.

The V call is TRBV28, the J call TRBJ2-3; 12 bases fit TRBD2. The trim removed 5 bases at V and 2 bases at J, leaving 2 bases unmatched. Germline loops: CDR1 MDHEN, CDR2 SYDVKM. The CDR3 covers 15 residues. This CDR3 is CASSGTSGYTDTQYF. The CDR3 region has the DNA TGTGCCAGCAGTGGGACTAGCGGGTACACAGATACGCAGTATTTT.

The V gene is TRBV29-1, the J gene TRBJ2-7, with TRBD2 matching over 7 bases. CDR3 length: 14 amino acids. The germline CDR1 and CDR2 sequences are SQVTM and ANQGSEA. The V and J ends lost 2 bases and 3 bases, in that order; junction bases with no gene match: 7. CDR3 residues: CSVEISGAGYEQYF. As DNA, the CDR3 is TGCAGCGTTGAAATAAGCGGGGCAGGCTACGAGCAGTACTTC.

This chain connects TRBV27 to TRBJ2-3; TRBD2 is a possible D gene (5 bases). Germline loops: CDR1 MNHEY, CDR2 SMNVEV (reference sequence). The CDR3 loop spans 17 amino acids. Deletions cut 0 bases from V and 0 bases from J, with 13 bases between. CDR3 DNA: TGTGCCAGCAGTTTATCGCTGGCTAGCAGAAGCACAGATACGCAGTATTTT. It encodes CASSLSLASRSTDTQYF.

The chain carries TRBV2 and TRBJ2-7; D call uncertain. CDR1 SNHLY and CDR2 FYNNEI come from the germline V gene. This CDR3 has 15 amino acids. Trimming left V 2 bases short and J 3 bases short, with 14 bases between. This CDR3 is CASSESWDLLYEQYF. The CDR3 DNA is TGTGCCAGCAGTGAATCCTGGGATCTCCTCTACGAGCAGTACTTC. Full variable domain (missing parts from reference TRBV2 and TRBJ2-7): EPEVTQTPSHQVTQMGQEVILRCVPISNHLYFYWYRQILGQKVEFLVSFYNNEISEKSEIFDDQFSVERPDGSNFTLKIRSTKLEDSAMYFCASSESWDLLYEQYFGPGTRLTVT.

This rearrangement joins TRBV13 to TRBJ1-2, with D possibly TRBD1 on 6 matching bases. V lost 3 bases and J 5 bases, leaving 16 bases between the germline ends. The germline V gene encodes CDR1 PRHDT and CDR2 FYEKMQ (reference sequence). This CDR3 has 15 amino acids. The CDR3 DNA is TGTGCCAGCAGCTTGGTACAGGGAGGGCCTTATGGCTACACCTTC. Translated: CASSLVQGGPYGYTF.

The V call is TRBV19, the J call TRBJ1-1; D possibly corresponds to TRBD1 (5 bases). V was pared by 6 bases and J by 3 bases, with 11 bases between. In germline, CDR1 is LNHDA, CDR2 SQIVND (reference sequence). The CDR3 consists of 13 residues. The CDR3 region is CASSEGGDTEAFF. The CDR3 DNA is TGTGCCAGTAGCGAAGGAGGGGACACTGAAGCTTTCTTT.

This chain connects TRBV5-4 to TRBJ2-3; no clear D. The CDR3 loop spans 11 amino acids. Germline V lookup: CDR1 SGHNT, CDR2 YYREEE (reference sequence). The ends were cut back, 0 bases at V and 8 bases at J, with 4 bases in the middle. CDR3 coding DNA: TGTGCCAGCAGCTTGGTATCTACGCAGTATTTT. Protein sequence: CASSLVSTQYF.

The rearrangement uses TRBV13 and TRBJ2-1; 9 nucleotides agree with TRBD1. The CDR3 spans 15 residues. Per germline, CDR1 PRHDT and CDR2 FYEKMQ (reference sequence). V dropped 4 bases and J dropped 9; count of bases not matched to a gene: 10. Written as DNA, the CDR3 is TGTGCCAGCAGCTCAGGGGGACAGGGAGGTAGTGAGCAGTTCTTC. Translated: CASSSGGQGGSEQFF.

CDR3 sequence reads: CASSLRVPAQYSNQPQHF. The CDR3 coding sequence is TGTGCCAGCAGCTTAAGGGTCCCGGCCCAGTATAGCAATCAGCCCCAGCATTTT. The chain links TRBV7-8 to TRBJ1-5; D is unresolved. This CDR3 spans 18 amino acids. Deletions cut 2 bases from V and 0 bases from J, with 17 bases between. The germline gives CDR1 SGHVS, CDR2 FQNEAQ.

The rearrangement uses TRBV6-5 and TRBJ2-5; possible D gene TRBD2, 7 bases. The CDR3 sequence is 15 residues long. Germline V lookup: CDR1 MNHEY, CDR2 SVGAGI. The V end lost 0 bases, the J end lost 5 bases, and 13 bases lay between the germline ends. The CDR3 protein is CASSYSGGGVETQYF. The CDR3 nucleotides are TGTGCCAGCAGTTACTCGGGCGGGGGCGTTGAGACCCAGTACTTC.

The CDR3 protein is CASNTAGDEQYF. In DNA form, the CDR3 reads TGTGCCAGCAACACTGCTGGCGACGAGCAGTACTTC. The J gene is TRBJ2-5, the V gene TRBV28; no definite D call. Gene TRBJ2-7 matches the end of the DNA better, so the J call may be wrong. The germline V gene has CDR1 MDHEN and CDR2 SYDVKM. This CDR3 is 12 amino acids long.

V gene TRBV4-1 combines with J gene TRBJ2-3; D unclear. V was pared by 2 bases and J by 3 bases, with 12 bases between. Per germline, CDR1 MGHRA and CDR2 YSYEKL. The CDR3 runs to 15 residues. CDR3 amino acids: CASSQSTVETDTQYF. Written as DNA, the CDR3 is TGCGCCAGCAGCCAAAGCACAGTGGAGACAGATACGCAGTATTTT.

The chain uses TRBV5-4 and TRBJ2-7, with 7 bases that match TRBD2. Trimming removed 4 bases from V and 6 bases from J; junction bases left unmatched: 4. The CDR3 extends over 12 amino acids. Germline V gene sequence: CDR1 SGHNT, CDR2 YYREEE (reference sequence). The CDR3 nucleotides are TGTGCCAGCAGCAACGGACTAGTCGAGCAGTACTTC. Translating gives CASSNGLVEQYF.

The chain combines TRBV19 with TRBJ2-7; D not resolved. This CDR3 is built from 14 residues. Deletions cut 4 bases from V and 4 bases from J, with 14 bases between. Germline V gene lookup returns CDR1 LNHDA and CDR2 SQIVND (reference sequence). CDR3 in DNA: TGTGCCAGTAGTACCCGGGCCAATCTTTACGAGCAGTACTTC. Translated, it gives CASSTRANLYEQYF. The full variable domain, its missing parts supplied by reference TRBV19 and TRBJ2-7, is DGGITQSPKYLFRKEGQNVTLSCEQNLNHDAMYWYRQDPGQGLRLIYYSQIVNDFQKGDIAEGYSVSREKKESFPLTVTSAQKNPTAFYLCASSTRANLYEQYFGPGTRLTVT.

The chain couples TRBV15 to TRBJ1-1; D might be TRBD1 (5 bases). The V end lost 1 base, the J end lost 1 base, and 13 bases lay between the germline ends. The CDR3 covers 16 residues. CDR1 LNHNV and CDR2 YYDKDF come from the germline V gene (reference sequence). Written as DNA, the CDR3 is TGTGCCACCAGCAGAGTAAGGTTCGGGGGGAACACTGAAGCTTTCTTT. This encodes CATSRVRFGGNTEAFF. Variable domain in full (rest from reference TRBV15 and TRBJ1-1): DAMVIQNPRYQVTQFGKPVTLSCSQTLNHNVMYWYQQKSSQAPKLLFHYYDKDFNNEADTPDNFQSRRPNTSFCFLDIRSPGLGDTAMYLCATSRVRFGGNTEAFFGQGTRLTVV.

The chain is built from TRBV5-1 and TRBJ2-3, with D possibly matching TRBD2 (6 bases). This CDR3 region has 15 residues. CDR1 and CDR2 from the germline V gene are SGHRS and YFSETQ. The germline V and J ends were trimmed by 1 base and 4 bases, with 13 bases remaining between them. The CDR3: CASSLPREVADTQYF. The DNA of the CDR3 is TGCGCCAGCAGCTTGCCGCGGGAAGTTGCAGATACGCAGTATTTT.

V is TRBV28 and J is TRBJ1-5, with D hard to call. Trimming removed 5 bases from V and 10 bases from J, with 12 bases in between. CDR3 length equals 12 residues. Germline CDR1 and CDR2: MDHEN and SYDVKM. Here the CDR3 reads CASSPNDRPQHF. The CDR3 DNA is TGTGCCAGCAGTCCCAATGACCGCCCCCAGCATTTT.

This clone occurred once. The chain recombines TRBV4-1 with TRBJ2-7; 11 bases agree with TRBD2. Trimming cost V 1 base and J 4 bases; bases outside gene matches: 6. Per germline, CDR1 MGHRA and CDR2 YSYEKL. This CDR3 has 16 amino acids. CDR3 in DNA: TGCGCCAGCAGCCAAGGGCTTAGCGGGAGGGAATACGAGCAGTACTTC. This encodes CASSQGLSGREYEQYF.